This T cell receptor (beta chain) is drawn from a study of cytomegalovirus exposure and HLA in healthy donors. Points from the study as a whole: In a later analysis, several top co-occurrence clusters appeared linked to parvovirus B19, influenza, CMV and Epstein-Barr virus. A few chains tied to CMV proved CMV antigen-specific in vitro.

V dropped 0 bases and J dropped 5 bases, with 11 bases sitting between them. CDR1 is LGHNA and CDR2 is YNFKEQ in the germline V gene. The CDR3 is 15 amino acids. The primer mix had 60 Vbeta and 13 Jbeta primers. Here immunoSEQ multiplex PCR was the method, and the copy in TCRdb shows in-frame clones only, minus some. The sample contains 180,000 or so clones, 76% of which appear only once. As for this clone: Its antigen is not known.

Sequences were obtained from PBMCs. The sequence derives from a woman aged 25 to 39 in good health and CMV-seropositive. J is TRBJ1-5 and V is TRBV4-2; D remains ambiguous. This CDR3 reads CASSQDMRYDQPQHF. Here the CDR3 DNA reads TGTGCCAGCAGCCAAGATATGCGTTACGATCAGCCCCAGCATTTT.